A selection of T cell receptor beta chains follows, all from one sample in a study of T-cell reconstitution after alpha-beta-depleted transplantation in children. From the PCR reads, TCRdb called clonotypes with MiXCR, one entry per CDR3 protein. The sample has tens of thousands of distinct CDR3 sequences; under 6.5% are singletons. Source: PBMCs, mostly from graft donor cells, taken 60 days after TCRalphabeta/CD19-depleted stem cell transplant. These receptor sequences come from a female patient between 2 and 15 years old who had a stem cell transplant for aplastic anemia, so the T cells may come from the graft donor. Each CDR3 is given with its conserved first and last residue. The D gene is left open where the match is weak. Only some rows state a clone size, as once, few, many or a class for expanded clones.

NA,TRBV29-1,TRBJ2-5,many,CSVIEGIQETQYF,TGCAGCGTTATCGAGGGGATCCAAGAGACCCAGTACTTC
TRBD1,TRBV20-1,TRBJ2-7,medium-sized,CSARSLDRAEYEQYF,TGCAGTGCTAGGAGTCTCGACAGGGCAGAGTACGAGCAGTACTTC
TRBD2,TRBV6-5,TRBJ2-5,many,CASSVAGSGETQYF,TGTGCCAGCAGTGTAGCGGGATCGGGGGAGACCCAGTACTTC
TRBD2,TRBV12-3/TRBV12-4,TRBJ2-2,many,CASSLSWGGTGELFF,TGTGCCAGCAGTTTAAGCTGGGGGGGGACCGGGGAGCTGTTTTTT
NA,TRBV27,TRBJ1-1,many,CASSLVMNTEAFF,TGTGCCAGCAGTTTGGTCATGAACACTGAAGCTTTCTTT
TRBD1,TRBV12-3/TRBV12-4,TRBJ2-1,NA,CASSRRRQGYNEQFF,TGTGCCAGCAGTCGCCGCCGACAGGGCTACAATGAGCAGTTCTTC
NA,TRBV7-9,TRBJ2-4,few,CASSPGLAIWHF,TGTGCCAGCAGCCCGGGTTTGGCTATTTGGCACTTC
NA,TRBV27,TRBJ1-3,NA,CASRPRPFSGNTIYF,TGTGCCAGCAGGCCTCGACCGTTCTCTGGAAACACCATATATTTT
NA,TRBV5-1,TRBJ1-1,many,CASSLDGGYLNTEAFF,TGCGCCAGCAGCTTGGATGGGGGGTATTTGAACACTGAAGCTTTCTTT
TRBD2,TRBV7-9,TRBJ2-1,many,CASSPGLAGEGEQFF,TGTGCCAGCAGCCCGGGACTAGCGGGAGAAGGGGAGCAGTTCTTC
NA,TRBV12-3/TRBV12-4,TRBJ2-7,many,CASSLAIGGNEQYF,TGTGCCAGCAGTTTAGCGATCGGGGGAAACGAGCAGTACTTC
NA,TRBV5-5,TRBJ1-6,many,CASSLVGTGYGNSPLHF,TGTGCCAGCAGCTTGGTTGGAACAGGCTATGGTAATTCACCCCTCCACTTT
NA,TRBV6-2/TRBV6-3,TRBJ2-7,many,CASSYQGHLGEQYF,TGTGCCAGCAGTTACCAGGGGCACCTGGGGGAGCAGTACTTC
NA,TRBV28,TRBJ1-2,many,CASRDSSHYGYTF,TGTGCCAGCAGGGACAGTTCCCACTATGGCTACACCTTC
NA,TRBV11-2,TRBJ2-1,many,CASSLVAGSSYNEQFF,TGTGCCAGCAGCTTAGTTGCAGGCAGCTCCTACAATGAGCAGTTCTTC
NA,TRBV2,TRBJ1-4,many,CATTTGYEKLFF,TGTGCCACTACGACGGGCTATGAAAAACTGTTTTTT
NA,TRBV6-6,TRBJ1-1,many,CASSSRSLKNTEAFF,TGTGCCAGCAGTTCCCGCTCCCTCAAAAACACTGAAGCTTTCTTT
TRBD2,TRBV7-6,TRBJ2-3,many,CASSLEAAGGPADTQYF,TGTGCCAGCAGCTTAGAGGCAGCGGGGGGGCCTGCAGATACGCAGTATTTT
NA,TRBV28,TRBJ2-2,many,CASSTRRVDTGELFF,TGTGCCAGCAGCACCCGGAGGGTCGACACCGGGGAGCTGTTTTTT
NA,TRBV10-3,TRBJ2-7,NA,CAISDRVGTYEQYF,TGTGCCATCAGTGACAGGGTAGGGACCTACGAGCAGTACTTC
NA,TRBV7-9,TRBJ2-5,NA,CASSLAAGWGTQYF,TGTGCCAGCAGCTTAGCGGCCGGGTGGGGGACCCAGTACTTC
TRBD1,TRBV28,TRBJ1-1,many,CASSYRDRANTEAFF,TGTGCCAGCAGTTACCGGGACAGGGCGAACACTGAAGCTTTCTTT
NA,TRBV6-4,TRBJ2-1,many,CASSVNGGNEQFF,TGTGCCAGCAGTGTAAACGGGGGCAATGAGCAGTTCTTC
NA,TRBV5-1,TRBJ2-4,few,CASSLERVAKNIQYF,TGCGCCAGCAGCTTGGAGAGGGTTGCCAAAAACATTCAGTACTTC
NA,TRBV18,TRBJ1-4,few,CASSPTDNEKLFF,TGTGCCAGCTCACCGACAGATAATGAAAAACTGTTTTTT
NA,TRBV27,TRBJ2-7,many,CASSRNQGSSYEQYF,TGTGCCAGCAGTCGCAACCAGGGTAGCTCCTACGAGCAGTACTTC
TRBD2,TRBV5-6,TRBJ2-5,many,CASSLAGEEETQYF,TGTGCCAGCAGCTTAGCGGGAGAGGAAGAGACCCAGTACTTC
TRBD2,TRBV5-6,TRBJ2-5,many,CASSSYSGGAIGAKTQYF,TGTGCCAGCAGCTCCTATAGCGGGGGGGCGATTGGGGCAAAGACCCAGTACTTC
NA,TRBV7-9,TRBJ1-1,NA,CASNFEGSYTEAFF,TGTGCCAGCAACTTCGAGGGTAGCTACACTGAAGCTTTCTTT
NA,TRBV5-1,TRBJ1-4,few,CASSLRWEGEKLFF,TGCGCCAGCAGCTTGAGGTGGGAAGGGGAAAAACTGTTTTTT
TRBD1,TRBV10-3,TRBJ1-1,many,CAISELTGVDTEAFF,TGTGCCATCAGTGAGTTGACAGGGGTCGACACTGAAGCTTTCTTT
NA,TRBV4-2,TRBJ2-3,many,CASSQSGSTDTQYF,TGTGCCAGCAGCCAGAGCGGCAGCACAGATACGCAGTATTTT
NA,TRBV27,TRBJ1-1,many,CASSLRGGGFDTEAFF,TGTGCCAGCAGTCTCAGAGGGGGGGGGTTTGACACTGAAGCTTTCTTT
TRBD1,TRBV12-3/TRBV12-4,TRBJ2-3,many,CASSRQGVTDTQYF,TGTGCCAGCAGCAGACAGGGGGTCACAGATACGCAGTATTTT
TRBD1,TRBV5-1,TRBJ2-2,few,CASSWGTGAGELFF,TGCGCCAGCAGCTGGGGGACAGGGGCCGGGGAGCTGTTTTTT
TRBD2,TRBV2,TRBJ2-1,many,CASSEASGRAGEQFF,TGTGCCAGCAGTGAGGCTAGCGGGAGGGCCGGTGAGCAGTTCTTC
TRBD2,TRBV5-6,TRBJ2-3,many,CASSFRAGLAVIDTQYF,TGTGCCAGCAGCTTTAGAGCGGGACTAGCGGTAATAGATACGCAGTATTTT
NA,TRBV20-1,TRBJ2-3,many,CSAPEQGGNKNTQYF,TGCAGTGCTCCAGAGCAGGGGGGGAATAAAAATACGCAGTATTTT
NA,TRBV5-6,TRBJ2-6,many,CASSLIWLARSGANVLTF,TGTGCCAGCAGCTTGATATGGCTTGCCCGCTCTGGGGCCAACGTCCTGACTTTC
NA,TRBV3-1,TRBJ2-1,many,CASSQVANEQFF,TGTGCCAGCAGCCAAGTAGCAAATGAGCAGTTCTTC
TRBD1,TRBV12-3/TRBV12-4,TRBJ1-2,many,CASSGQGQGRIYGYTF,TGTGCCAGCAGTGGTCAAGGACAGGGTAGGATTTATGGCTACACCTTC
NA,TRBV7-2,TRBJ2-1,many,CASSLKTSIHEQFF,TGTGCCAGCAGCTTAAAGACTAGTATACATGAGCAGTTCTTC
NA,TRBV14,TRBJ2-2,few,CASSPYLPNVGELFF,TGTGCCAGCAGCCCCTATCTTCCTAACGTCGGGGAGCTGTTTTTT
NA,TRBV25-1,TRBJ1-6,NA,CASQRGGGYPYNSPLHF,TGTGCCAGCCAACGTGGAGGGGGTTACCCCTATAATTCACCCCTCCACTTT
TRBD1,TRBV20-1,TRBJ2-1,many,CSAHRGSSYNEQFF,TGCAGTGCCCACAGGGGGAGCTCCTACAATGAGCAGTTCTTC
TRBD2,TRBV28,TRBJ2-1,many,CASSPALAGVYNEQFF,TGTGCCAGCAGTCCGGCTCTAGCGGGAGTTTACAATGAGCAGTTCTTC
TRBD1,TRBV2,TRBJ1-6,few,CASSDEAGGNSPLHF,TGTGCCAGCAGTGATGAGGCAGGGGGTAATTCACCCCTCCACTTT
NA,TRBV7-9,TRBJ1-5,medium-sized,CASSPDGVNQPQHF,TGTGCCAGCAGCCCGGACGGAGTCAATCAGCCCCAGCATTTT
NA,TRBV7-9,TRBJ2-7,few,CASSLGTGFYEQYF,TGTGCCAGCAGCTTAGGCACAGGTTTCTACGAGCAGTACTTC
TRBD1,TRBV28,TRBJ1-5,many,CASSLDRGYSNQPQHF,TGTGCCAGCAGTTTAGACAGGGGATATAGCAATCAGCCCCAGCATTTT
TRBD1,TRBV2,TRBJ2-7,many,CASRKDRVDEQYF,TGTGCCAGCAGGAAGGACAGGGTCGACGAGCAGTACTTC
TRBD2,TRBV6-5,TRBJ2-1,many,CASRPGTSGNNEQFF,TGTGCCAGCAGGCCCGGGACTAGCGGAAACAATGAGCAGTTCTTC
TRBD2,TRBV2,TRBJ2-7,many,CASSEKGRDEQYF,TGTGCCAGCAGTGAAAAGGGGAGGGACGAGCAGTACTTC
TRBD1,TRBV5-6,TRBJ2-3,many,CASSSRDRGTTDTQYF,TGTGCCAGCAGCAGTCGGGACAGGGGGACCACAGATACGCAGTATTTT
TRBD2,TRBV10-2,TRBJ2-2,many,CASRRTSGLFTGELFF,TGCGCCAGCAGGAGGACTAGCGGCCTGTTCACCGGGGAGCTGTTTTTT
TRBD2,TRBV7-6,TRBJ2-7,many,CASSLRSGSSYEQYF,TGTGCCAGCAGCTTACGAAGCGGGAGTTCCTACGAGCAGTACTTC
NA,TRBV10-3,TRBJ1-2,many,CAISETPRAGENYGYTF,TGTGCCATCAGTGAGACCCCGAGGGCCGGTGAAAACTATGGCTACACCTTC
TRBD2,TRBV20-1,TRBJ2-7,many,CSARAKGGRQYEQYF,TGCAGTGCTAGAGCTAAGGGAGGGCGCCAGTACGAGCAGTACTTC